These 6 T cell receptor beta chains originate from one sample sequenced in a study of cytomegalovirus exposure and HLA in healthy donors. The PCR used 60 Vbeta and 13 Jbeta primers. Using immunoSEQ multiplex PCR, the repertoire was profiled, and TCRdb retains in-frame clones only, with some absent. The sample carries 130,000 to 150,000 clones, approximately 78% recorded once. Material for sequencing was PBMCs. The receptors here all came from a female donor in good health and CMV-seronegative.

In its sample, this clone was seen once. The rearrangement joins TRBV2 to TRBJ1-5; TRBD1 aligns across 7 bases. The CDR3 loop spans 16 amino acids. Germline CDR1 reads SNHLY; CDR2 reads FYNNEI. V lost 1 base and J lost 3; bases outside the gene matches: 6. CDR3 in amino acids: CASSEGVQGFNQPQHF. The CDR3 nucleotides read TGTGCCAGCAGTGAAGGCGTACAGGGGTTCAATCAGCCCCAGCATTTT.

This chain uses TRBV4-1 with TRBJ2-1; D might be TRBD1 (6 bases). Germline V CDR1 and CDR2: MGHRA, YSYEKL. With 1 base removed from V and 4 bases from J, the gap between germline ends came to 11 bases. CDR3 size: 15 residues. The CDR3 region has the DNA TGCGCCAGCAGCCAAGTAGGGGACACTTACAATGAGCAGTTCTTC. This sequence encodes CASSQVGDTYNEQFF.

The chain has TRBV29-1 and TRBJ1-2, with D maybe TRBD1 (5 bases). The germline V and J ends were trimmed by 2 bases and 4 bases, with 11 bases remaining between them. The germline CDR1 and CDR2 sequences are SQVTM and ANQGSEA. This CDR3 spans 13 amino acids. CDR3 in amino acids: CSVENPRVYGYTF. The DNA of the CDR3 is TGCAGCGTTGAAAACCCCAGGGTCTATGGCTACACCTTC.

The V gene is TRBV29-1, the J gene TRBJ2-1; TRBD1 aligns across 8 bases. The CDR3 loop spans 12 amino acids. Germline lookup yields CDR1 SQVTM and CDR2 ANQGSEA. J lost 6 bases, V lost 8 bases, and 6 bases had no gene match. The CDR3 sequence: CSLTGGANEQFF. The CDR3 region has the DNA TGCAGCCTCACAGGGGGAGCCAATGAGCAGTTCTTC.

The chain is built from TRBV7-2 and TRBJ2-7; 12 nucleotides line up with TRBD2. The CDR3 spans 15 residues. In germline, CDR1 is SGHTA, CDR2 FQGNSA. The junction had 8 bases not matched to a gene; V was cut back by 6 bases and J by 5 bases. This chain's CDR3 is CASSRTSGRLDEQYF. CDR3 coding DNA: TGTGCCAGCAGTCGAACTAGCGGGAGGCTGGACGAGCAGTACTTC.

The chain has TRBV28 and TRBJ1-2; D gene unclear. V lost 7 bases and J 8 bases, leaving 20 bases between the germline ends. Germline-derived CDR1 and CDR2 are MDHEN and SYDVKM. The CDR3 has 14 amino acids. The CDR3 bases are TGTGCCAGCACCCGAGGTTGGGGTGCGGGCGGCTACACCTTC. It is translated as CASTRGWGAGGYTF.